This T cell receptor beta chain was recorded in a study of blood T cell repertoires in COVID-19. Study overall: In each case, the material was cDNA or gDNA derived from T cells, B-cell-depleted T cells, or PBMCs.

Germline CDR1 and CDR2: SGHNT and YYREEE (reference sequence). The ends were cut back, 2 bases at V and 5 bases at J, with 5 bases in the middle. This CDR3 region has 12 residues. TCRdb keeps only in-frame clones here, not all; method: immunoSEQ multiplex PCR. The sample lists under 200,000 clones; around 87% were seen once. Sequencing used peripheral blood. The receptor's source is a man aged 35 to 55 with active or convalescent COVID-19. The chain couples TRBV5-4 to TRBJ1-3; D gene ambiguous. The CDR3 loop is CASSFDRNTIYF. CDR3 nucleotides: TGTGCCAGCAGCTTTGACAGAAACACCATATATTTT.